A selection of T cell receptor beta chains follows, all from one sample in a study of naive CD8 T cells in extremely preterm neonates. The data were produced by immunoSEQ multiplex PCR, yet TCRdb's version contains in-frame clones alone and is incomplete. The data hold roughly 5,000 clones, with 97% observed a single time. The source material was naive CD8+ T cells from cord blood. These receptor sequences come from a newborn in good health. The CDR3 runs from the conserved cysteine through the conserved F or W. Each record gives: V gene, J gene, clone size, D gene, CDR3 DNA, CDR3 protein. D genes are given only for firm matches. Some rows mark clone size as missing; the rest say once, few, many or name a class of expanded clone.

V: TRBV29-1
J: TRBJ1-2
size: .
D: .
DNA: TGCAGCGTTCGCAGTGATTCTAACTATGGCTACACCTTC
CDR3: CSVRSDSNYGYTF

V: TRBV12-5
J: TRBJ2-3
size: .
D: TRBD2
DNA: TGTGCTAGCTCCCGCCAGGAGCGGGGGGCCCCCGATACGCAGTATTTT
CDR3: CASSRQERGAPDTQYF

V: TRBV7-8
J: TRBJ2-5
size: .
D: TRBD1
DNA: TGTGCCAGCAGCGCCTCGTCAAGGGGGCACCAAGAGACCCAGTACTTC
CDR3: CASSASSRGHQETQYF

V: TRBV9
J: TRBJ1-1
size: .
D: .
DNA: TGTGCCAGCAGCGTATGGAGGGATGGGGGAACTGAAGCTTTCTTT
CDR3: CASSVWRDGGTEAFF

V: TRBV5-4
J: TRBJ2-7
size: .
D: .
DNA: TGTGCCAGCAGCCTGGACCCATTTAGCTCCTACGAGCAGTACTTC
CDR3: CASSLDPFSSYEQYF

V: TRBV7-2
J: TRBJ2-2
size: .
D: TRBD2
DNA: TGTGCCAGCAGCTTAGTTAGCGGGGGGGTCACCGGGGAGCTGTTTTTT
CDR3: CASSLVSGGVTGELFF

V: TRBV6-5
J: TRBJ2-7
size: .
D: .
DNA: TGTGCCAGCAGTGTCCTTCTCGGGGGCTCCTACGAGCAGTACTTC
CDR3: CASSVLLGGSYEQYF

V: TRBV15
J: TRBJ1-4
size: .
D: .
DNA: TGTGCCACCAGCAGAGAAGGGAGGGGAACTAATGAAAAACTGTTTTTT
CDR3: CATSREGRGTNEKLFF

V: TRBV27
J: TRBJ2-3
size: .
D: .
DNA: TGTGCCAGCAGTTTCCGGAGCACAGATACGCAGTATTTT
CDR3: CASSFRSTDTQYF

V: TRBV27
J: TRBJ2-1
size: .
D: TRBD2
DNA: TGTGCCAGCAGTCCCGCTAGCGGGGGGGCCGCTTTTGAGCAGTTCTTC
CDR3: CASSPASGGAAFEQFF

V: TRBV5-1
J: TRBJ2-7
size: .
D: TRBD2
DNA: TGCGCCAGCAGCCCATGGGCTTTTCAAACTAGCGGGGGGGCGACCTACGAGCAGTACTTC
CDR3: CASSPWAFQTSGGATYEQYF

V: TRBV4-3
J: TRBJ2-7
size: few
D: .
DNA: TGCGCCAGCAGCCAAGGGCAGGGGATCGACGAGCAGTACTTC
CDR3: CASSQGQGIDEQYF

V: TRBV6-1
J: TRBJ2-7
size: .
D: .
DNA: TGTGCCAGCAGTGACCGGGGATCCTACGAGCAGTACTTC
CDR3: CASSDRGSYEQYF

V: TRBV4-1
J: TRBJ2-5
size: once
D: TRBD2
DNA: TGCGCCAGCAGCCACCCTAGCGGCGAATCTGAGACCCAGTACTTC
CDR3: CASSHPSGESETQYF